This T cell receptor (beta chain) was identified in a study of blood T cells in healthy people across ages. The CDR3 length is 14 residues. This clonotype has just a few counts. The people who gave samples were healthy Caucasians from Russia, aged about 6 to 95. A J-beta primer mix and a sample-barcoded 5' primer were used in a second PCR of about 7 to 12 cycles. TCRdb analysed the 5' RACE reads with MiXCR anew, one entry per CDR3 protein. The sample has roughly 1 million distinct CDR3 sequences, under 30% seen once; the top ten hold around 0.7%. The same data also contributed to another study, on T cells of mothers and their children.

The genes are TRBV12-3 or TRBV12-4 and TRBJ2-5; the match to TRBD2 covers 7 bases. Matching the DNA end better, TRBJ2-7 makes the J call doubtful. This sequence originates from a girl under 10 years old in good health. Sequencing input: blood. The CDR3 loop is CASGGGGGFYEQYF. In DNA form, the CDR3 reads TGTGCCAGCGGCGGGGGTGGCGGATTCTACGAGCAGTACTTC.